One and the same sample provided the 20 T cell receptor beta chains below, sequenced in a study of kidney transplant recipient with SARS-CoV-2 infection. In TCRdb, the reads were re-called with MiXCR into one record per CDR3 protein. Of 200,000 to 300,000 distinct CDR3 sequences listed, less than 35% were seen once; the top ten hold 7% to 8%. The sample consisted of a blood sample, taken at baseline and on roughly day 110 from a kidney transplant recipient. These receptors were collected from a male patient aged 30 to 40 who had COVID-19 and was a kidney transplant recipient. Some T cells may originate from the graft donor.

Comments on this clonotype: A much larger clone lies one base from this, so it may be a read error. As the CDR3 is not closed by the conserved phenylalanine or tryptophan, this likely results from a read error. This chain uses TRBV20-1 with TRBJ1-2; 9 bases agree with TRBD1. The CDR3 consists of 15 residues. CDR1 is DFQATT, CDR2 SNEGSKA, per germline (reference sequence). The CDR3, as DNA: TGCAGCCCGCAGAACCAGGGACAGGGAAAGTATGGCTACACCTCC. This gives the protein CSPQNQGQGKYGYTS.

As regards this clonotype: A much larger clone differs by one base, so this may be a read error. The chain couples TRBV12-5 to TRBJ2-7; no definite D call. CDR3 size: 11 residues. Germline loops: CDR1 LGHNT, CDR2 FRNRAP. Deletions cut 2 bases from V and 5 bases from J, with 4 bases between. The CDR3 is CASGLLDEQYF. CDR3 sequence (DNA): TGTGCTAGTGGTTTGCTCGACGAGCAGTACTTC.

Ten or more counts support this clonotype. The chain links TRBV6-6 to TRBJ1-2; D not certain. The germline CDR1 and CDR2 sequences are MNHNY and SVGAGI (reference sequence). The CDR3 has 17 residues. Trimming took 5 bases from V and 4 from J, leaving 23 bases between them. The CDR3 region is CASSKKLGGRKTYGYTF. The CDR3 DNA follows: TGTGCCAGCAGTAAGAAATTAGGTGGGAGAAAGACCTATGGCTACACCTTC.

This clonotype turned up a few times. A much larger clone is a single base away; this may be a read error. No DNA is shown, since the ends of the CDR3 on it are uncertain; the CDR3 is the one TCRdb lists. The chain carries TRBV21-1 and TRBJ1-1. TRBV21-1 is annotated as a pseudogene. The CDR3 spans 14 residues, counting both ends. This CDR3 is CASSTVGEGTEALF.

Of note for this clonotype: Since a much larger clone is just one base distant, this may be a read error. The V and J genes are TRBV3-1 and TRBJ1-2, with D perhaps matching TRBD1 (5 bases). The CDR3 sequence is 17 residues long. Germline V gene lookup returns CDR1 LGHDT and CDR2 YNNKEL (reference sequence). The CDR3 DNA is TGTGCCGGCAGCCCCGGACACACCCTTCGAAAGACCTATGGCTACACCTTC. It yields the protein CAGSPGHTLRKTYGYTF.

A word on this clonotype: A clone one base away is much larger, so this may be a read error. The CDR3 ends on some other residue instead of the conserved phenylalanine or tryptophan, so this is likely a read error. The CDR3 sequence is CASSEWGGDEAFL. The DNA of the CDR3 is TGTGCCAGCAGTGAATGGGGAGGGGATGAAGCTTTCCTT. This chain uses TRBV25-1 with TRBJ1-1; the D gene is possibly TRBD1 (5 bases). The CDR3 spans 13 residues. V was cut by 1 base and J by 7 bases, with 10 bases left in between. Germline CDR1 MGHDK, CDR2 SYGVNS.

This clonotype has ten or more counts. The rearrangement uses TRBV7-2 and TRBJ2-3, with D unresolved. The CDR3 length is 15 residues. V was pared by 1 base and J by 0 bases, with 8 bases between. CDR1 is SGHTA and CDR2 is FQGNSA in the germline V gene. In DNA, the CDR3 is TGTGCCAGCAGCTTAGACAGATCTAGCACAGATACGCAGTATTTT. Its translation is CASSLDRSSTDTQYF.

This clonotype was picked up many times. The chain couples TRBV9 to TRBJ2-7; TRBD1 matches at 11 bases. After removal of 4 bases from V and 3 bases from J, the junction contained 9 bases not matched to a gene. Germline CDR1 SGDLS, CDR2 YYNGEE. CDR3 size: 16 residues. As DNA, the CDR3 is TGTGCCAGCAGCCTAAGGACAGGGGGCGGGAACTACGAGCAGTACTTC. It encodes CASSLRTGGGNYEQYF. The full variable domain, completed using reference TRBV9 and TRBJ2-7, is DSGVTQTPKHLITATGQRVTLRCSPRSGDLSVYWYQQSLDQGLQFLIQYYNGEERAKGNILERFSAQQFPDLHSELNLSSLELGDSALYFCASSLRTGGGNYEQYFGPGTRLTVT.

This clonotype was seen repeatedly, ten times or more. The genes are TRBV18 and TRBJ1-1; D not certain. This CDR3 spans 15 amino acids. Germline-derived CDR1 and CDR2 are KGHSH and LQKENI. The V end was cut by 3 bases, the J end by 3 bases, with 14 bases between. The CDR3: CASSPIPGEHTEAFF. CDR3 DNA sequence: TGTGCCAGCTCACCGATTCCTGGGGAGCACACTGAAGCTTTCTTT.

Many counts were recorded for this clonotype. J is TRBJ2-2 and V is TRBV9; TRBD2 agrees at 11 bases. The CDR3 consists of 18 residues. CDR1 and CDR2 (germline): SGDLS, YYNGEE. V gave up 3 bases and J gave up 2 bases; unmatched junction bases: 9. CDR3 nucleotides: TGTGCCAGCAGCGCTCAATATCGACTAGCGGGAAACACCGGGGAGCTGTTTTTT. Residues: CASSAQYRLAGNTGELFF.

This clonotype was recorded many times. The rearrangement uses TRBV5-1 and TRBJ2-1, with D possibly being TRBD2 (6 bases). The CDR3 loop spans 14 amino acids. V dropped 0 bases and J dropped 12 bases, with 16 bases sitting between them. Germline-derived CDR1 and CDR2 are SGHRS and YFSETQ. This CDR3 reads CASSLGTPGTLQFF. In DNA form, the CDR3 reads TGCGCCAGCAGCTTGGGGACACCCGGGACTTTGCAGTTCTTC.

This clonotype was observed at least ten times. The CDR3 nucleotides are TGCGCCAGCACCCCCGATTCCCGGGACAGGGGTGACACTGAAGCTTTCTTT. It codes for CASTPDSRDRGDTEAFF. The chain uses TRBV10-1 and TRBJ1-1; 10 positions match TRBD1. The CDR3 extends over 17 amino acids. V was clipped by 7 bases and J by 3 bases; unmatched bases: 14. In germline, CDR1 is WNHNN, CDR2 SYGVQD (reference sequence).

The table lists this clonotype with a few counts. The chain links TRBV3-1 to TRBJ2-1; TRBD2 aligns across 9 bases. Germline loops: CDR1 LGHDT, CDR2 YNNKEL (reference sequence). The J segment lost 4 bases and the V segment lost 1 base, leaving 8 bases of the junction unmatched. The CDR3 loop spans 17 amino acids. CDR3 coding DNA: TGTGCCAGCAGCCAAGGCCGGGCTAGCGGGGCATACAATGAGCAGTTCTTC. It codes for CASSQGRASGAYNEQFF.

This clonotype was seen repeatedly, ten times or more. J is TRBJ1-6 and V is TRBV6-1, with D perhaps matching TRBD1 (5 bases). The CDR3 loop spans 15 amino acids. The V and J ends lost 0 bases and 9 bases respectively, with 12 bases between them. In germline, CDR1 is MNHNS, CDR2 SASEGT. The CDR3 DNA sequence: TGTGCCAGCAGTGAAGCCCGGGACCGGGGTTCACCCCTCCACTTT. Protein product: CASSEARDRGSPLHF.

This clonotype was counted between two and nine times. The V call is TRBV5-8, the J call TRBJ1-2; D unresolved. V gave up 7 bases and J gave up 4 bases, with 23 bases separating them. CDR1 and CDR2 (germline): SGHTS, YDEGEE. This CDR3 comprises 16 residues. The CDR3 here is CASRDIHPRKTYGYTF. The CDR3 DNA reads TGTGCCAGCCGGGATATTCATCCACGAAAGACCTATGGCTACACCTTC.

A word on this clonotype: A much larger clonotype is one base distant, so this may be a read error. V usage is TRBV7-2 and J usage is TRBJ1-2, with a weak D call TRBD1 (5 bases). V was pared by 5 bases and J by 7 bases, with 20 bases between. This CDR3 region has 15 residues. Germline CDR1 is SGHTA and CDR2 is FQGNSA. In nucleotides, the CDR3 is TGTGCCAGCAGCCCCCAGCTTGGGACGCAGGGTGGCTACACCTTC. Protein: CASSPQLGTQGGYTF.

In regard to this clonotype: A read error may be the cause here, since a much bigger clone is one base away. This chain connects TRBV3-1 to TRBJ1-1; unclear D gene. The CDR3 contains 17 residues. Germline V gene lookup returns CDR1 LGHDT and CDR2 YNNKEL (reference sequence). The CDR3 DNA follows: TGTGGCAGCAGCTGTCCCCATCCCATTTCAATTCGCACTGAAGCTTTCTTT. It yields the protein CGSSCPHPISIRTEAFF.

This clonotype was found many times. The V gene is TRBV23-1, the J gene TRBJ1-2; D unclear. TRBV23-1 is assigned to the ORF class and has an uncertain function. Trimming shortened V by 3 bases and J by 4 bases, and 21 bases separated the two germline ends. The CDR3 runs 17 residues. CDR3 sequence reads: CASSQEVLRRKTYGYTF. The CDR3 region has the DNA TGCGCCAGCAGTCAGGAGGTGCTACGCAGAAAGACCTATGGCTACACCTTC.

In the case of this clonotype: Since a much larger clone is just one base distant, this may be a read error. The V and J genes are TRBV28 and TRBJ2-6, with D tentatively TRBD1 or TRBD2 (5 bases each). Germline CDR1 is MDHEN and CDR2 is SYDVKM. The CDR3 spans 15 residues. The DNA of the CDR3 is TGTGCCAGCAGTGCAGCAGGGAGTGGGGCCAACGCCCTGACTTTC. It is translated as CASSAAGSGANALTF.

The table lists this clonotype with many counts. This chain uses TRBV4-3 with TRBJ1-6, with D tentatively TRBD1 (5 bases). Germline V gene data show CDR1 as LGHNA and CDR2 as YSLEER. The CDR3 runs to 17 residues. Trimming cost V 4 bases and J 0 bases, with 13 bases left between them. DNA of the CDR3: TGCGCCAGCAGCCTGGGACCTCCGAGCTCCTATAATTCACCCCTCCACTTT. Its protein product is CASSLGPPSSYNSPLHF.